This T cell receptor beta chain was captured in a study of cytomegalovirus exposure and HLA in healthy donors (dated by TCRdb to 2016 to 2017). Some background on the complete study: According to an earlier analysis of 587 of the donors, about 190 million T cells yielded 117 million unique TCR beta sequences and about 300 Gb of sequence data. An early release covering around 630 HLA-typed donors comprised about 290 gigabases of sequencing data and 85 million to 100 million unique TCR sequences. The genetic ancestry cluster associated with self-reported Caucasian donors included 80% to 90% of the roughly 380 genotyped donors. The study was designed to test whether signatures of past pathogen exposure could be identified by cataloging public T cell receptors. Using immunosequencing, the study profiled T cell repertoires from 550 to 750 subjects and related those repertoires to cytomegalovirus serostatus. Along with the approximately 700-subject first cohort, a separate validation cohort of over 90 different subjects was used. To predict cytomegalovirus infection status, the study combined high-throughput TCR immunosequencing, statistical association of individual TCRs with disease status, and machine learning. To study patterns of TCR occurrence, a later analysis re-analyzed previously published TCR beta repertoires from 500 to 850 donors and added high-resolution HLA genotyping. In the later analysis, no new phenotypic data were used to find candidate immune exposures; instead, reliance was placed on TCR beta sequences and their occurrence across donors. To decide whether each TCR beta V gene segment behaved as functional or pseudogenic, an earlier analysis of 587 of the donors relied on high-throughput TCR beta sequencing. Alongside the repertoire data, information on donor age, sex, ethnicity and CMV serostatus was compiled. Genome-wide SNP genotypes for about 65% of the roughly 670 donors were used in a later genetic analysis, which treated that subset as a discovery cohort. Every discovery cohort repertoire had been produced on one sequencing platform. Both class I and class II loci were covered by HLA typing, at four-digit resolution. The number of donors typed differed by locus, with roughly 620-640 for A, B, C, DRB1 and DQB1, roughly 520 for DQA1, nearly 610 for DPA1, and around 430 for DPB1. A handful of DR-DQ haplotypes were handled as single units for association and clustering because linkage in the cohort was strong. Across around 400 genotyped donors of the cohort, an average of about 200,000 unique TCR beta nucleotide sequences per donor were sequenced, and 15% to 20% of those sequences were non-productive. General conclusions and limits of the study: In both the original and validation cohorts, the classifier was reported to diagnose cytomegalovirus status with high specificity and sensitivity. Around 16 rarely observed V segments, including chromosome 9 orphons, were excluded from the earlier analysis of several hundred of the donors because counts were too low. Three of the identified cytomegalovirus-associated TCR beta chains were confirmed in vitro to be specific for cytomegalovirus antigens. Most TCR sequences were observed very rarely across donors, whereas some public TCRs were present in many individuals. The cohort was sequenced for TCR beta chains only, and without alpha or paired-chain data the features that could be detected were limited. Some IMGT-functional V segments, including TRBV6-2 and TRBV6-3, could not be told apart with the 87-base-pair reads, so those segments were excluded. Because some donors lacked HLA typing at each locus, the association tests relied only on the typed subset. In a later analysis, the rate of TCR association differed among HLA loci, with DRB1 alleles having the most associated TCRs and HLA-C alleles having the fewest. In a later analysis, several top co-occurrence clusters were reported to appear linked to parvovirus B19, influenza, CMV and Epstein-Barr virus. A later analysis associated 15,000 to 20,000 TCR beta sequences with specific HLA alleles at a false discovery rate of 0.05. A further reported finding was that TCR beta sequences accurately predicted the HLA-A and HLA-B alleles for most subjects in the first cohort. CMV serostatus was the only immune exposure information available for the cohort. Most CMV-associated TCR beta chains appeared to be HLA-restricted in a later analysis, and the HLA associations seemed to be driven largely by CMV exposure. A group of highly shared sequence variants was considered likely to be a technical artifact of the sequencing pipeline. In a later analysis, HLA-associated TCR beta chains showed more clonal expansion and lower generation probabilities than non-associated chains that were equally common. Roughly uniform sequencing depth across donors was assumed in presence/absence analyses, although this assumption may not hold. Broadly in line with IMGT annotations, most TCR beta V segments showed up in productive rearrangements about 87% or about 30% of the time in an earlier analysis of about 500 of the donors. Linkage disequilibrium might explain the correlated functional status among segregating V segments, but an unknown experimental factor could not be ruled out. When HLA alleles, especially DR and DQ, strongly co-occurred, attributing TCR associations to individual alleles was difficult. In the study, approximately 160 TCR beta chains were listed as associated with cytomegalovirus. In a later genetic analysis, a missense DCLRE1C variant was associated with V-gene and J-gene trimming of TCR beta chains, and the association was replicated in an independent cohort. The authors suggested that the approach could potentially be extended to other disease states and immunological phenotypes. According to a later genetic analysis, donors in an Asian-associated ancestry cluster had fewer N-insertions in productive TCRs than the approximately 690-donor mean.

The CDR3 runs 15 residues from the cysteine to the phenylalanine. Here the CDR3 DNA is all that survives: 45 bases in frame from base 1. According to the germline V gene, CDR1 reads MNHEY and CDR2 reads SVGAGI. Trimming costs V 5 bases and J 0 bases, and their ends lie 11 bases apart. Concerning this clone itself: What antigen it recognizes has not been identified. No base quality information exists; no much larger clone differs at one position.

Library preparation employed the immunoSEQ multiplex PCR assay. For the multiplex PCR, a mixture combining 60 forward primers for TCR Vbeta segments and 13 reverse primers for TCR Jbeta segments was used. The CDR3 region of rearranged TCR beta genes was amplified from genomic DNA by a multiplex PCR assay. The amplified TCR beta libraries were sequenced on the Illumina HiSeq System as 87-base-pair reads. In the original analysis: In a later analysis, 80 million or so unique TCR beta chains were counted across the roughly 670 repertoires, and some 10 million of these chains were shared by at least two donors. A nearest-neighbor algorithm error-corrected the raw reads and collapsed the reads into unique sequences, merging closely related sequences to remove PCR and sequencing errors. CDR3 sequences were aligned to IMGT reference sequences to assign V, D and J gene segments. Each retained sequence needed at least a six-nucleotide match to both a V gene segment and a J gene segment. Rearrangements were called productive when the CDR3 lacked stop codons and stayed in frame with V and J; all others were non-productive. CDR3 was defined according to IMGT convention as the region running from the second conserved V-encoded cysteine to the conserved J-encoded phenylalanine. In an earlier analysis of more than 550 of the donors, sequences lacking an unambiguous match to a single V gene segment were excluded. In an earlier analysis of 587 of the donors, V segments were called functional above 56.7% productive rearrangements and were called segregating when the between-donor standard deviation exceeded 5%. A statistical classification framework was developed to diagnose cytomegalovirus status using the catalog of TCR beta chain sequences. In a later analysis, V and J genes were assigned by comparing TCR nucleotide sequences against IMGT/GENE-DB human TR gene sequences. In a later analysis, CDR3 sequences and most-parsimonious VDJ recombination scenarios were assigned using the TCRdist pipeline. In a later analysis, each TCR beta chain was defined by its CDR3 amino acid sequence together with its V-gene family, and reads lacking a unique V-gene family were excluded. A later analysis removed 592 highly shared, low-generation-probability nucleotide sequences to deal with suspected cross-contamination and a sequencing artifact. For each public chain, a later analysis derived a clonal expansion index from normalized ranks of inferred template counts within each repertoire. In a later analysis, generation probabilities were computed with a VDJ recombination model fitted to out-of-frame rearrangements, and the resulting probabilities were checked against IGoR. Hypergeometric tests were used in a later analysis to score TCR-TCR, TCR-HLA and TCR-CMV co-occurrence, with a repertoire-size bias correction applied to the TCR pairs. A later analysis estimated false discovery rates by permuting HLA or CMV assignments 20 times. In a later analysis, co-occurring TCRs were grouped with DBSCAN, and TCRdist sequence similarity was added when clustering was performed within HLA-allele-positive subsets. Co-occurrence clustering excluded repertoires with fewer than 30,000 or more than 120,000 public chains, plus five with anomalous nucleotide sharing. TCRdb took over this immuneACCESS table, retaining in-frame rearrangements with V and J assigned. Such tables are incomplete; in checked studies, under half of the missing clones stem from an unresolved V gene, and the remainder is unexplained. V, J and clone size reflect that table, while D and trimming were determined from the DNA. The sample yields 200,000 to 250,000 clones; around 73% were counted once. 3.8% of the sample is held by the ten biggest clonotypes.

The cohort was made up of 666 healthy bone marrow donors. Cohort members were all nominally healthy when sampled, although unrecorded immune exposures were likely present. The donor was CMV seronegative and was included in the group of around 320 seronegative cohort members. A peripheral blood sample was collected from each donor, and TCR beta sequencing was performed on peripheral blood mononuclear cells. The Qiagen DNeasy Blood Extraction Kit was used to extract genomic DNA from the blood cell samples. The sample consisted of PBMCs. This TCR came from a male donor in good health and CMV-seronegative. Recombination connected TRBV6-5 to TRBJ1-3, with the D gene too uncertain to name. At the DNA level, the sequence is TGTGCCAGCAGTCGTCCGGGGATCTCTGGAAACACCATATATTTT. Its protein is CASSRPGISGNTIYF.